The 9 T cell receptor beta chains given below trace back to one sample, sequenced in a study of blood T cell repertoires in COVID-19. Method: immunoSEQ multiplex PCR; TCRdb's copy keeps in-frame clones and lacks some. The sample consists of around 130,000 clones, about 77% of them appearing once. The sequenced sample consisted of peripheral blood. The receptors here all came from a man older than 75 with acute or convalescent COVID-19.

The chain has TRBV10-2 and TRBJ1-6, with unresolved D. The CDR3 extends over 12 amino acids. The V end was cut by 6 bases, the J end by 9 bases, with 9 bases between. The germline V gene has CDR1 WSHSY and CDR2 SAAADI. Written as DNA, the CDR3 is TGCGCCAGCAGGACTCGAGGTTCACCCCTCCACTTT. Translation gives CASRTRGSPLHF.

This chain uses TRBV11-2 with TRBJ2-5, with a weak D call TRBD1 (6 bases). V dropped 5 bases and J dropped 4 bases, with 29 bases sitting between them. Germline loops: CDR1 SGHAT, CDR2 FQNNGV. The CDR3 covers 19 residues. The CDR3: CASSPTSANRVLVGETQYF. Here the CDR3 DNA reads TGTGCCAGCAGCCCCACCTCGGCCAACAGGGTATTAGTCGGAGAGACCCAGTACTTC.

In this sample, this clone turned up many times. The J gene is TRBJ2-1, the V gene TRBV2; no clear D. Trimming stripped 1 base from V and 3 bases from J, with 7 bases between. The CDR3 covers 14 residues. The germline CDR1 and CDR2 sequences are SNHLY and FYNNEI. CDR3 nucleotide sequence: TGTGCCAGCAGTGAAGGACACCACTACAATGAGCAGTTCTTC. This encodes CASSEGHHYNEQFF.

This clone was seen many times. The CDR3 region is CASRSTNNQPQHF. The CDR3 DNA is TGTGCCAGTCGGAGTACGAACAATCAGCCCCAGCATTTT. The gene calls are TRBV6-5 and TRBJ1-5, with D unresolved. Germline assignment: CDR1 MNHEY and CDR2 SVGAGI. This CDR3 region has 13 residues. The ends were cut back, 9 bases at V and 3 bases at J, with 12 bases in the middle.

The chain uses TRBV6-5 and TRBJ1-5; 7 positions match TRBD1. Germline V gene sequence: CDR1 MNHEY, CDR2 SVGAGI. This CDR3 comprises 15 residues. V dropped 7 bases and J dropped 1; count of bases not matched to a gene: 7. In DNA form, the CDR3 reads TGTGCCAGCACCCAGGGGGGTCAGAGCAATCAGCCCCAGCATTTT. This codes for CASTQGGQSNQPQHF.

The CDR3 nucleotides read TGTGCCAGCAGTTACCTAGCAGGGGGCGCGGGCACCTTC. As protein: CASSYLAGGAGTF. V is TRBV6-2 or TRBV6-3 and J is TRBJ1-2, with 8 bases lining up with TRBD1. CDR1 is MNHEY, CDR2 SVGEGT, per germline. There are 13 residues in the CDR3. V trimming: 2 bases; J trimming: 13 bases; junction bases outside the gene matches: 9.

The chain combines TRBV7-8 with TRBJ2-2, with 10 bases matching TRBD2. Germline V gene data show CDR1 as SGHVS and CDR2 as FQNEAQ. This CDR3 has 17 residues. The junction had 14 bases not matched to a gene; V was cut back by 5 bases and J by 8 bases. The CDR3 region is CASSGYGVAGGLGELFF. CDR3 DNA sequence: TGTGCCAGCAGCGGATACGGAGTAGCGGGGGGCTTGGGGGAGCTGTTTTTT.

This clone was observed a handful of times. The gene calls are TRBV11-2 and TRBJ2-3; 7 nucleotides align to TRBD2. Germline V lookup: CDR1 SGHAT, CDR2 FQNNGV. The CDR3 contains 15 residues. The ends lost 5 bases at V and 6 bases at J; junction bases unmatched: 11. In DNA, the CDR3 is TGTGCCAGCAGCCCCTATCGGGGGGTGGGGGATACGCAGTATTTT. Protein product: CASSPYRGVGDTQYF.

The chain employs TRBV19 and TRBJ1-4; D not certain. Germline V gives CDR1 LNHDA, CDR2 SQIVND (reference sequence). The V and J ends lost 6 bases and 6 bases respectively, with 14 bases between them. The CDR3 totals 14 residues. Here the CDR3 DNA reads TGTGCCAGTAGGCGACTTGGTGTGGATGAAAAACTGTTTTTT. Protein sequence: CASRRLGVDEKLFF.